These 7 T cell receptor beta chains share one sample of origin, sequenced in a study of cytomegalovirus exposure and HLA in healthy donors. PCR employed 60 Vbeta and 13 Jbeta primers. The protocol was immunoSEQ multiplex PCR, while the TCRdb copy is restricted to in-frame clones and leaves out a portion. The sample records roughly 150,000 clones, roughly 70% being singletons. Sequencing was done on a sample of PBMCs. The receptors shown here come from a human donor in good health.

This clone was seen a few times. The CDR3 nucleotides are TGTGCCAGCAGTGAAGGTAGCGGGACCAACACAGATACGCAGTATTTT. Residues: CASSEGSGTNTDTQYF. The V and J genes are TRBV2 and TRBJ2-3, with 8 bases that match TRBD2. After removal of 1 base from V and 2 bases from J, the junction contained 5 bases not matched to a gene. The CDR3 covers 16 residues. CDR1 and CDR2 from the germline V gene are SNHLY and FYNNEI.

CDR3 sequence reads: CASNDKRTSGRTDTQYF. CDR3 sequence (DNA): TGTGCCAGCAACGACAAAAGGACTAGCGGGAGGACAGATACGCAGTATTTT. The gene calls are TRBV11-1 and TRBJ2-3, with 14 bases that match TRBD2. Trimming cost V 7 bases and J 3 bases; bases outside gene matches: 9. The CDR3 totals 17 residues. Per germline, CDR1 SGHAT and CDR2 FQDESV (reference sequence).

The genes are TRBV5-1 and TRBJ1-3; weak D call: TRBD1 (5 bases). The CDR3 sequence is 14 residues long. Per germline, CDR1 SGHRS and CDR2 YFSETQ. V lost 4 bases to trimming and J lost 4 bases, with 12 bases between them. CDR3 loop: CASSLDSWGNTIYF. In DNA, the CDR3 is TGCGCCAGCAGCCTCGACAGTTGGGGAAACACCATATATTTT.

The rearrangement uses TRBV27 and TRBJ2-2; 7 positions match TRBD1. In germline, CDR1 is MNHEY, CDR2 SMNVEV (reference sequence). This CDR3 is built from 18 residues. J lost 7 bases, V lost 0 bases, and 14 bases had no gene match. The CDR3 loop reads CASSLSEVAGGLNGELFF. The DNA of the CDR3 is TGTGCCAGCAGTTTATCAGAGGTGGCAGGGGGATTGAACGGGGAGCTGTTTTTT.

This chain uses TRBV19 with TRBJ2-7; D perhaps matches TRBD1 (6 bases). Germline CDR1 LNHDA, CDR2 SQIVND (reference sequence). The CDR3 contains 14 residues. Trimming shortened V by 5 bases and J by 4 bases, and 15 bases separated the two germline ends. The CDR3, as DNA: TGTGCCAGTAGTCGAGCCGGGACAAGATACGAGCAGTACTTC. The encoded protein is CASSRAGTRYEQYF.

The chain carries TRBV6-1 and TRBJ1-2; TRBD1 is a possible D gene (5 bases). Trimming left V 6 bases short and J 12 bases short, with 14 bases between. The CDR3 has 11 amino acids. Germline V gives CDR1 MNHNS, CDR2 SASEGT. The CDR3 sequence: CASSLQALNTF. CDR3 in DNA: TGTGCCAGCAGCTTACAGGCCTTAAACACCTTC.

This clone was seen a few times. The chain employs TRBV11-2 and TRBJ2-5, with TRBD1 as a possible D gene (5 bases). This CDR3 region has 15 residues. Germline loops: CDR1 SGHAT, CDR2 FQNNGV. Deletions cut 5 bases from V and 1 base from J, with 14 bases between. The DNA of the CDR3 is TGTGCCAGCAGCCTCGGACACGCGTCCCAAGAGACCCAGTACTTC. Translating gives CASSLGHASQETQYF.